The rows below give T cell receptor beta chains drawn from one sample of a study of blood T cell repertoires in COVID-19. Produced via immunoSEQ multiplex PCR; TCRdb's table is partial and in-frame only. This table holds approximately 150,000 clones, 80% found once. Sequenced input: peripheral blood. The receptors originated from a man in his 70s who had recovered from COVID-19. CDR3s include the opening cysteine and the closing phenylalanine or tryptophan. The order of the fields is D gene, V gene, clone size, J gene, CDR3 protein, CDR3 DNA. A D gene is named only where the DNA matches it firmly. A row's size may be missing; if present it is once, few, many or a size class.

.	TRBV15	.	TRBJ2-2	CATSRDPTGELFF	TGTGCCACCAGCAGAGACCCTACCGGGGAGCTGTTTTTT
TRBD1	TRBV29-1	.	TRBJ1-2	CSVEGTGLGGYTF	TGCAGCGTTGAAGGGACAGGGTTGGGTGGCTACACCTTC
.	TRBV5-6	.	TRBJ1-4	CASSSQRWGGEKLFF	TGTGCCAGCAGCTCCCAGCGATGGGGCGGTGAAAAACTGTTTTTT
.	TRBV2	.	TRBJ2-3	CASRRSTGGYTDTQYF	TGTGCCAGCAGGCGCTCGACCGGGGGATACACAGATACGCAGTATTTT
TRBD2	TRBV5-1	.	TRBJ2-2	CASSPVSGSTGELFF	TGCGCCAGCAGCCCCGTTAGCGGGAGCACCGGGGAGCTGTTTTTT
.	TRBV5-6	.	TRBJ2-7	CASATIGYGEQYF	TGTGCCAGCGCCACGATCGGTTACGGGGAGCAGTACTTC
.	TRBV23-1	.	TRBJ1-1	CASIPNLRGMWTEAFF	TGCGCCAGCATCCCCAACCTGAGAGGGATGTGGACTGAAGCTTTCTTT
.	TRBV11-2	.	TRBJ2-1	CARQNIVGEQFF	TGTGCCAGACAGAATATAGTGGGTGAGCAGTTCTTC
.	TRBV4-1	.	TRBJ1-1	CASSQDRRPGDTEAFF	TGCGCCAGCAGCCAAGATCGCCGGCCGGGGGACACTGAAGCTTTCTTT
TRBD1	TRBV6-6	.	TRBJ1-4	CASSYVQGATNEKLFF	TGTGCCAGCAGTTACGTCCAGGGGGCGACTAATGAAAAACTGTTTTTT
TRBD2	TRBV3-1/TRBV3-2	.	TRBJ2-2	CASSPSGSEVGELFF	TGTGCCAGCAGCCCGAGCGGGAGTGAGGTCGGGGAGCTGTTTTTT
.	TRBV7-6	.	TRBJ2-2	CASSLPGDMATGELFF	TGTGCCAGCAGCCTCCCCGGGGATATGGCAACCGGGGAGCTGTTTTTT
TRBD2	TRBV27	.	TRBJ2-3	CASMPLSGSGTQYF	TGTGCCAGCATGCCCCTCAGCGGGAGTGGGACGCAGTATTTT
.	TRBV5-6	.	TRBJ2-2	CASSLLFDTGELFF	TGTGCCAGCAGCTTGCTCTTTGACACCGGGGAGCTGTTTTTT
.	TRBV3-1/TRBV3-2	few	TRBJ1-2	CASSLGRSNYGYTF	TGTGCCAGCAGCCTGGGGCGATCTAACTATGGCTACACCTTC
.	TRBV1	.	TRBJ1-3	CTGPLDTIYF	TGCACCGGGCCCCTTGACACCATATATTTT
.	TRBV2	few	TRBJ2-5	CASILAEYQETQYF	TGTGCCAGCATTTTAGCGGAGTACCAAGAGACCCAGTACTTC
TRBD2	TRBV7-8	.	TRBJ2-7	CASSSVTSGAGAQYF	TGTGCCAGCAGTTCTGTCACTAGCGGGGCAGGAGCCCAGTACTTC
TRBD1	TRBV7-2	.	TRBJ1-5	CASSPRQGSEQPQHF	TGTGCCAGCAGCCCCCGACAGGGATCTGAGCAGCCCCAGCATTTT
.	TRBV18	.	TRBJ1-4	CASSPGRGWTNEKLFF	TGTGCCAGCTCACCCGGGCGGGGGTGGACTAATGAAAAACTGTTTTTT
.	TRBV18	.	TRBJ2-7	CASSPPTRTYEQYF	TGTGCCAGCTCACCACCGACAAGGACCTACGAGCAGTACTTC
.	TRBV15	.	TRBJ2-6	CATSRVRGQQSGANVLTF	TGTGCCACCAGCAGAGTTCGCGGACAGCAATCTGGGGCCAACGTCCTGACTTTC
.	TRBV6-5	.	TRBJ1-2	CASRASGSGYTF	TGTGCCAGCAGGGCCTCAGGGTCTGGCTACACCTTC
TRBD1	TRBV12-3/TRBV12-4	few	TRBJ1-1	CASKRQGVTEAFF	TGTGCCAGCAAACGACAGGGTGTCACTGAAGCTTTCTTT
.	TRBV6-6	few	TRBJ1-1	CASSTSQRTEAFF	TGTGCCAGCAGTACGTCCCAGAGGACTGAAGCTTTCTTT
.	TRBV27	.	TRBJ2-3	CASSPRRGAGSTDTQYF	TGTGCCAGCAGTCCACGGCGCGGGGCAGGGAGCACAGATACGCAGTATTTT